The clone carrying this T cell receptor beta chain appeared a few times. The antigen remains unidentified. The CDR3 totals 15 residues. Germline CDR1 and CDR2: DFQATT and SNEGSKA (reference sequence). Trimming removed 1 base at V and 1 base at J, with 14 bases between. The sample comes from a study of identical twins. Regarding the study as a whole: It was cross-sectional statistical analysis, not following the same donors, that the conclusions relied on.

Everyone who donated was a healthy Caucasian. A universal primer site arose from template switching, and cDNA bore unique molecular identifiers. A single record per CDR3 protein comes from TCRdb applying MiXCR to the 5' RACE reads. The data show about 530,000 distinct CDR3 sequences, with around 24% seen just once and about 0.48% held by the top ten. These data also formed part of another study, on yellow fever vaccine responses in identical twins. That work contributes: Twins reportedly mounted vaccine T cell responses that seemed partly convergent, partly personalized.

Sequencing was performed on CD4+ T cells sorted from blood. The sequence derives from a woman aged 18-35 years in good health. The rearrangement joins TRBV20-1 to TRBJ2-7; tentatively, D is TRBD2 (6 bases). In DNA form, the CDR3 reads TGCAGTGCTAGAGTTTGGGGACTTATTTCCTACGAGCAGTACTTC. Translation gives CSARVWGLISYEQYF.